This T cell receptor (beta chain) was captured in a study of cytomegalovirus exposure and HLA in healthy donors. A note on this clone: The antigen is unknown.

The primer mix had 60 Vbeta and 13 Jbeta primers. The assay was immunoSEQ multiplex PCR, and TCRdb's table has in-frame clones only and misses some. Among roughly 150,000 clones listed, about four fifths were seen once. Germline V gene lookup returns CDR1 SNHLY and CDR2 FYNNEI. The CDR3 length is 15 residues. Trimming cost V 6 bases and J 0 bases; bases outside gene matches: 3. General study findings and limits: A missense variant in DCLRE1C was later tied to TCR beta V- and J-gene trimming. The authors reported that TCR beta sequences could predict HLA-A and HLA-B alleles. These predictions were accurate for most subjects in the first cohort. In a later analysis, HLA-associated beta chains showed higher expansion and lower generation probabilities than comparable chains. The presence/absence work took it that sequencing depth was about the same across donors.

The chain is built from TRBV2 and TRBJ2-7; 12 bases fit TRBD2. The specimen sequenced was PBMCs. The TCR comes from a man aged 25-45 years in good health and CMV-seronegative. The CDR3 DNA follows: TGTGCCAGCAGCGGACTAGCGGGGAACTCCTACGAGCAGTACTTC. Translation gives CASSGLAGNSYEQYF.